Following are 29 T cell receptor beta chains from one sample sequenced in a study of T-cell memory formation after mild COVID-19. TCRdb fed the 5' RACE reads into MiXCR, producing one record per CDR3 protein. The top ten hold about 1.9% of the sample, which has over 120,000 distinct CDR3 sequences, 6% seen once. Sequenced material: PBMCs or a T cell subset sorted from them (not recorded which). The receptors were gathered from an adult woman who had mild COVID-19 (a few samples of this study predate the infection). Cell type and time point are not known.

The rearrangement links TRBV6-6 to TRBJ2-3, with 9 bases identical to TRBD1. The CDR3 is 15 amino acids. Germline V gene data show CDR1 as MNHNY and CDR2 as SVGAGI (reference sequence). The J segment lost 3 bases and the V segment lost 5 bases, leaving 6 bases of the junction unmatched. DNA for the CDR3: TGTGCCAGCAGTGACACAGGGGGCTTAACAGATACGCAGTATTTT. Its protein product is CASSDTGGLTDTQYF.

This clonotype was picked up many times. The V call is TRBV6-5, the J call TRBJ1-3; 7 bases align to TRBD1. Germline CDR1 MNHEY, CDR2 SVGAGI. This CDR3 region has 15 residues. The ends lost 6 bases at V and 3 bases at J; junction bases unmatched: 8. CDR3 loop: CASRATGRHGNTIYF. The CDR3 DNA reads TGTGCCAGCAGGGCGACAGGGCGGCATGGAAACACCATATATTTT.

This clonotype was seen at least ten times. The J gene is TRBJ2-7, the V gene TRBV5-1; 10 bases align to TRBD1. V lost 4 bases and J lost 5; bases outside the gene matches: 12. This CDR3 comprises 16 residues. Germline V CDR1 and CDR2: SGHRS, YFSETQ. CDR3 loop: CASSPRGGTGDDEQYF. CDR3 bases: TGCGCCAGCAGCCCCAGGGGGGGGACAGGGGATGACGAGCAGTACTTC.

In this sample, this clonotype turned up many times. The V gene is TRBV12-3 or TRBV12-4, the J gene TRBJ2-7, with 7 bases aligning to TRBD1. This CDR3 region has 15 residues. The ends lost 2 bases at V and 2 bases at J; junction bases unmatched: 6. The CDR3 protein is CASSLTGQWTYEQYF. CDR3 coding DNA: TGTGCCAGCAGTTTAACGGGACAGTGGACCTACGAGCAGTACTTC.

This clonotype appeared a few times. The chain is built from TRBV7-8 and TRBJ2-7; D is unclear. From germline, CDR1 is SGHVS and CDR2 FQNEAQ. This CDR3 spans 13 amino acids. The V end was cut by 1 base, the J end by 3 bases, with 7 bases between. The CDR3 here is CASSLGPYYEQYF. CDR3 in DNA: TGTGCCAGCAGCTTAGGGCCCTACTACGAGCAGTACTTC.

The chain has TRBV3-1 and TRBJ2-2; tentative D call: TRBD2 (6 bases). The CDR3 contains 15 residues. Between the trimmed V and J ends, which lost 4 bases and 0 bases, there was a span of 9 bases. Germline V gene sequence: CDR1 LGHDT, CDR2 YNNKEL (reference sequence). Here the CDR3 reads CASSLGLPNTGELFF. CDR3 nucleotides: TGTGCCAGCAGCCTGGGACTCCCGAACACCGGGGAGCTGTTTTTT.

The sample holds many counts of this clonotype. CDR3 nucleotides: TGTGCCAGCAGCTCCTTCTACCGGGTGGGCACTGAAGCTTTCTTT. It translates to CASSSFYRVGTEAFF. This sequence joins TRBV3-1 and TRBJ1-1; D gene unclear. Germline CDR1 reads LGHDT; CDR2 reads YNNKEL (reference sequence). CDR3 size: 15 residues. V was pared by 5 bases and J by 4 bases, with 17 bases between.

V and J are TRBV11-2 and TRBJ2-3, with TRBD2 matching over 7 bases. Germline values: CDR1 SGHAT, CDR2 FQNNGV. With 1 base clipped from V and 6 bases from J, the junction kept 4 bases outside the gene matches. This CDR3 is 14 amino acids long. The CDR3 DNA is TGTGCCAGCAGCTTAGGACTAGCTGCCGATACGCAGTATTTT. Translating it yields CASSLGLAADTQYF. Using reference TRBV11-2 and TRBJ2-3 for the parts outside the CDR3, the full variable domain is EAGVAQSPRYKIIEKRQSVAFWCNPISGHATLYWYQQILGQGPKLLIQFQNNGVVDDSQLPKDRFSAERLKGVDSTLKIQPAKLEDSAVYLCASSLGLAADTQYFGPGTRLTVL.

This clonotype was seen ten or more times. This chain joins TRBV5-1 and TRBJ2-7; 9 bases are shared with TRBD1. The CDR3 totals 14 residues. V gave up 5 bases and J gave up 2 bases; unmatched junction bases: 5. The V gene's germline CDR1 is SGHRS and CDR2 YFSETQ. The CDR3 region is CASRPRQGAYEQYF. DNA for the CDR3: TGCGCCAGCAGACCCCGACAGGGGGCCTACGAGCAGTACTTC. The whole variable domain, filled in from reference TRBV5-1 and TRBJ2-7, reads KAGVTQTPRYLIKTRGQQVTLSCSPISGHRSVSWYQQTPGQGLQFLFEYFSETQRNKGNFPGRFSGRQFSNSRSEMNVSTLELGDSALYLCASRPRQGAYEQYFGPGTRLTVT.

This clonotype was recorded a few times. This rearrangement joins TRBV6-5 to TRBJ1-1, with TRBD1 matching over 12 bases. J was trimmed by 6 bases and V by 5 bases; bases with no gene match: 7. The CDR3 consists of 15 residues. Germline CDR1 reads MNHEY; CDR2 reads SVGAGI. Written as DNA, the CDR3 is TGTGCCAGCAGTAACCCGGGACAGGGGGCCGCTGAAGCTTTCTTT. It yields the protein CASSNPGQGAAEAFF.

This clonotype has only a few counts. This chain joins TRBV5-4 and TRBJ2-7, with TRBD2 matching 11 bases. Germline V lookup: CDR1 SGHNT, CDR2 YYREEE (reference sequence). This CDR3 contains 15 residues. The V segment lost 2 bases and the J segment 3 bases; nucleotides outside the gene matches: 4. The CDR3 region is CASSLSGTSGYEQYF. DNA of the CDR3: TGTGCCAGCAGCTTATCAGGGACTAGCGGCTACGAGCAGTACTTC.

This clonotype showed up just a few times. This chain links TRBV9 with TRBJ2-7, with 13 bases aligning to TRBD2. The trim removed 0 bases at V and 5 bases at J, leaving 5 bases unmatched. The length of the CDR3 is 16 residues. Per the germline V gene, CDR1 is SGDLS and CDR2 is YYNGEE. The CDR3 loop is CASSVGTSGSGDEQYF. CDR3 bases: TGTGCCAGCAGCGTAGGGACTAGCGGGAGTGGCGACGAGCAGTACTTC.

In this sample, this clonotype turned up a few times. The gene calls are TRBV18 and TRBJ1-1, with a tentative D call TRBD1 (6 bases). The CDR3 length is 16 residues. Per germline, CDR1 KGHSH and CDR2 LQKENI. The V end lost 0 bases, the J end lost 4 bases, and 15 bases lay between the germline ends. Written as DNA, the CDR3 is TGTGCCAGCTCACCACCGGGAAGGGGGGTTGGCACTGAAGCTTTCTTT. Its translation: CASSPPGRGVGTEAFF.

V and J are TRBV5-1 and TRBJ2-7, with D perhaps matching TRBD2 (5 bases). The CDR3 contains 14 residues. Per germline, CDR1 SGHRS and CDR2 YFSETQ. Trimming left V 2 bases short and J 6 bases short, with 15 bases between. The CDR3 bases are TGCGCCAGCAGCTTCTCTCCGGGTGCGGGCGAGCAGTACTTC. Translated, it gives CASSFSPGAGEQYF.

This clonotype was counted a few times. This chain connects TRBV2 to TRBJ2-7; D gene ambiguous. Per germline, CDR1 SNHLY and CDR2 FYNNEI. V lost 7 bases and J 6 bases, leaving 10 bases between the germline ends. CDR3 size: 11 residues. The CDR3 nucleotides are TGTGCCAGCACCCCGGTTTCCGAGCAGTACTTC. It is translated as CASTPVSEQYF.

This chain uses TRBV12-3 or TRBV12-4 with TRBJ1-2; no clear D gene. This CDR3 spans 16 amino acids. With 5 bases removed from V and 2 bases from J, the gap between germline ends came to 18 bases. CDR3 loop: CASSDGNVRSNYGYTF. The CDR3 DNA follows: TGTGCCAGCAGTGACGGGAACGTCAGATCCAACTATGGCTACACCTTC.

The chain couples TRBV14 to TRBJ1-5, with D unresolved. This CDR3 region has 21 residues. The germline gives CDR1 SGHDN, CDR2 FVKESK. Trimming cost V 1 base and J 4 bases, with 29 bases left between them. CDR3 in DNA: TGTGCCAGCAGCCAAGCTGGGCAACGGTATATATTCTTCCCAGGTAATCAGCCCCAGCATTTT. Protein: CASSQAGQRYIFFPGNQPQHF.

This clonotype was seen only a few times. This chain joins TRBV5-1 and TRBJ1-1; 11 nucleotides agree with TRBD1. Germline CDR1 is SGHRS and CDR2 is YFSETQ. This CDR3 contains 16 residues. J gave up 1 base and V 0 bases, and 2 bases lay outside the gene matches. CDR3 nucleotide sequence: TGCGCCAGCAGCTTGGGCGGGACAGGGGGGAACACTGAAGCTTTCTTT. It codes for CASSLGGTGGNTEAFF. The full variable domain, in which reference TRBV5-1 and TRBJ1-1 provide the parts outside the CDR3, is KAGVTQTPRYLIKTRGQQVTLSCSPISGHRSVSWYQQTPGQGLQFLFEYFSETQRNKGNFPGRFSGRQFSNSRSEMNVSTLELGDSALYLCASSLGGTGGNTEAFFGQGTRLTVV.

In this sample, this clonotype turned up a few times. V and J are TRBV18 and TRBJ1-5; D unclear. The CDR3 loop spans 12 amino acids. The V and J ends lost 6 bases and 6 bases respectively, with 9 bases between them. The germline CDR1 and CDR2 sequences are KGHSH and LQKENI. CDR3 in amino acids: CASSPDTQPQHF. For the CDR3, the DNA is TGTGCCAGCTCTCCCGATACTCAGCCCCAGCATTTT.

In its sample, this clonotype was seen many times. The J gene is TRBJ1-1, the V gene TRBV12-3 or TRBV12-4; D ambiguous. This CDR3 region has 12 residues. V lost 2 bases and J 1 base, leaving 2 bases between the germline ends. CDR3 in amino acids: CASSLWNTEAFF. CDR3 bases: TGTGCCAGCAGTTTATGGAACACTGAAGCTTTCTTT.

The chain links TRBV2 to TRBJ2-6, with D uncertain. V lost 0 bases and J lost 2, with 2 bases in between. The CDR3 length is 14 residues. CDR1 SNHLY and CDR2 FYNNEI come from the germline V gene. The CDR3 here is CASSEAPGANVLTF. CDR3 nucleotide sequence: TGTGCCAGCAGTGAAGCGCCTGGGGCCAACGTCCTGACTTTC.

The J gene is TRBJ1-1, the V gene TRBV10-3; 9 bases line up with TRBD1. This CDR3 comprises 17 residues. The germline V gene encodes CDR1 ENHRY and CDR2 SYGVKD. V lost 5 bases and J lost 1; bases outside the gene matches: 11. DNA of the CDR3: TGTGCCATCAGTACGGGACAGGGTATTAGACGGAACACTGAAGCTTTCTTT. Protein product: CAISTGQGIRRNTEAFF.

The genes are TRBV6-1 and TRBJ2-4; 10 nucleotides align to TRBD1. V trimming: 1 base; J trimming: 4 bases; junction bases outside the gene matches: 4. Germline CDR1 reads MNHNS; CDR2 reads SASEGT. The CDR3 extends over 16 amino acids. The CDR3 is CASSEVGQGWKNIQYF. The CDR3 nucleotides read TGTGCCAGCAGTGAAGTGGGACAGGGGTGGAAAAACATTCAGTACTTC.

This clonotype was seen many times. This chain joins TRBV5-1 and TRBJ2-7; a weak D match, TRBD2 (5 bases). Germline V gene lookup returns CDR1 SGHRS and CDR2 YFSETQ. V lost 0 bases to trimming and J lost 4 bases, with 11 bases between them. The CDR3 runs to 14 residues. This chain's CDR3 is CASSLGGRTYEQYF. DNA for the CDR3: TGCGCCAGCAGCTTGGGCGGACGGACTTACGAGCAGTACTTC.

The table lists this clonotype with a few counts. The chain employs TRBV15 and TRBJ2-3; D uncertain. Germline V CDR1 and CDR2: LNHNV, YYDKDF (reference sequence). V lost 0 bases, J lost 4 bases, and 14 bases lay in between. This CDR3 comprises 16 residues. CDR3 region: CATSRDLRLSADTQYF. The CDR3 DNA reads TGTGCCACCAGCAGAGATTTGCGACTGAGCGCAGATACGCAGTATTTT.

The chain uses TRBV3-1 and TRBJ1-5; 7 nucleotides agree with TRBD1. Germline CDR1 reads LGHDT; CDR2 reads YNNKEL (reference sequence). The CDR3 totals 16 residues. V shed 6 bases and J 0 bases; nucleotides not matched to a gene: 8. Here the CDR3 reads CASSHNRGSSNQPQHF. The CDR3 DNA follows: TGTGCCAGCAGTCATAACAGGGGAAGTAGCAATCAGCCCCAGCATTTT.

This rearrangement joins TRBV12-5 to TRBJ1-1; the D is unclear. The CDR3 totals 13 residues. CDR1 LGHNT and CDR2 FRNRAP come from the germline V gene. Trimming pared 6 bases from V and 4 bases from J, leaving 12 bases between. The CDR3 spells CASGVQGGTEAFF. The CDR3 DNA follows: TGTGCTAGTGGAGTACAAGGCGGCACTGAAGCTTTCTTT.

The chain links TRBV30 to TRBJ2-1; possibly TRBD1 for D (5 bases). Germline loops: CDR1 GTSNPN, CDR2 SVGIG (reference sequence). V was pared by 0 bases and J by 12 bases, with 15 bases between. The CDR3 length is 13 residues. The CDR3 loop reads CAWSVPWGPGQFF. The DNA for the CDR3 is TGTGCCTGGAGTGTTCCTTGGGGCCCGGGGCAGTTCTTC.

The rearrangement uses TRBV20-1 and TRBJ2-4; TRBD1 might be the D (7 bases). The CDR3 consists of 15 residues. V lost 6 bases and J 0 bases, leaving 15 bases between the germline ends. Germline V gene sequence: CDR1 DFQATT, CDR2 SNEGSKA (reference sequence). The CDR3 loop reads CSAQRQGLAKNIQYF. CDR3 coding DNA: TGCAGTGCCCAGAGACAGGGACTAGCCAAAAACATTCAGTACTTC.